This T cell receptor (beta chain) was identified in a study of CD8+ T cells in alopecia areata. Turning to the study itself: A 6-month period off drug followed tofacitinib, which lasted 6 to 18 months. Percentage of affected scalp area was the basis on which treated patients' severity was scored. Study-wide results and limits: For patients receiving tofacitinib, scalp clonality and expanded CD8+ clones among the top 100 significantly decreased.

Treatment here: oral pan-JAK inhibitor, 5-10 mg twice daily. Peripheral blood samples and lesional scalp punch biopsies were obtained from alopecia areata patients. Germline values: CDR1 SNHLY, CDR2 FYNNEI. The V end was cut by 4 bases, the J end by 4 bases, with 7 bases between. The CDR3 is 13 residues long. This clone was seen only a few times. Its antigen remains unidentified. Sequencing relied on a cDNA template that was reverse transcribed from extracted RNA. TCRdb keeps only in-frame clones here, not all; method: immunoSEQ multiplex PCR. The table records around 150,000 clones, about 71% of them present only once.

The TCR comes from a human donor with alopecia areata. The chain is built from TRBV2 and TRBJ2-2; weak D call: TRBD2 (5 bases). Sequencing was performed on CD4+ T cells sorted from blood, taken at week 4, from a patient treated with tofacitinib. The CDR3 DNA follows: TGTGCCAGCAGTGGGACTGTCACCGGGGAGCTGTTTTTT. This sequence encodes CASSGTVTGELFF.